The sequence of this TCR beta chain was determined in a study of blood T cell repertoires in COVID-19. Study in general: The origin of the acute and convalescent COVID-19 samples was the United States, Italy and Spain. In each case, the material was cDNA or gDNA derived from T cells, B-cell-depleted T cells, or PBMCs.

The authors' processing: Amplification of reference gene primers was used by the study to estimate nucleated cell counts. The data were produced by immunoSEQ multiplex PCR, yet TCRdb's version contains in-frame clones alone and is incomplete. Clone size and the V and J calls come from that table; the DNA yielded D and trimming. In the table there are approximately 210,000 clones, approximately 81% of which are singletons. Germline loops: CDR1 SGHNT, CDR2 YYREEE (reference sequence). Trimming cost V 1 base and J 8 bases; bases outside gene matches: 12. The CDR3 covers 17 residues. The sequence was collected from a young man with active or convalescent COVID-19. The sequenced sample consisted of peripheral blood. This chain uses TRBV5-4 with TRBJ2-1; 10 positions agree with TRBD2. The CDR3 nucleotides read TGTGCCAGCAGCTTGATACTTCTAGCGGGAGTCGGCTATGAGCAGTTCTTC. Translating gives CASSLILLAGVGYEQFF.